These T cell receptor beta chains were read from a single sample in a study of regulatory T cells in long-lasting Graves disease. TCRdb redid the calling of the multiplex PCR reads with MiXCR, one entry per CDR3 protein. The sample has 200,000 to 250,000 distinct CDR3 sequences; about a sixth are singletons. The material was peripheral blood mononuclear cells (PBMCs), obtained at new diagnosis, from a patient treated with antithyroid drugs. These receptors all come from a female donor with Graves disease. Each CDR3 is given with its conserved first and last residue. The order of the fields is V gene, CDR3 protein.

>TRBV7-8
CASSLEAGFKNIQYF
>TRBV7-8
CANSPQALRETQYF
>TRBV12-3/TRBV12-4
CASRTGQGRGYTF
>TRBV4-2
CASSQNIGTGDGYTF
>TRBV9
CASSVEVGSSYEQYF
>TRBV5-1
CASSLVLAGVLETQYF
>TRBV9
CASRGTAYGYTF
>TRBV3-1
CASSHWNEQFF
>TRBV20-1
CSARELAGGRSYEQYF
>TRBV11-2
CASSLTDALGYGYTF
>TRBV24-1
CATSETEAQYF
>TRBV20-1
CSAGTASSYNSPLHF
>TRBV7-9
CASSFVSRWGGANVLTF
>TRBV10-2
CASSVQGGSTDTQYF
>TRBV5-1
CASSLEASTGTQYF
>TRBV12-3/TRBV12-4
CASSLRDTDTQYF
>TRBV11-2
CASSLASTTDTQYF
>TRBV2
CASSEKASGIYNEQFF
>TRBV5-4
CASRGGSGKETQYF
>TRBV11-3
CASSLALYTEAFF
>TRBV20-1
CSAITGTGGRNIQYF
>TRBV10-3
CAISDRSETLGGFF
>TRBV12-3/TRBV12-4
CASSLRLASQPQHF
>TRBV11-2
CASSLDRSASGRAVDTQYF
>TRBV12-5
CASAMGLAGVNEQFF
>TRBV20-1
CSAETGGGYNEQFF
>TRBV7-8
CASSSVSLAGSTDTQYF
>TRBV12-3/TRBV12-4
CASSFGTGRSQPQHF
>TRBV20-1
CSARDPAGPQETQYF
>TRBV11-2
CASSTPDGSYEQYF
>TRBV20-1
CSARGGSMNTEAFF
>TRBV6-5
CASSYSSSGKPHEQYF
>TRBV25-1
CASSRHRAGTEAFF
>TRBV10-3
CAISDDIGAGELFF
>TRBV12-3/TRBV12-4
CASRGLAGGVEQFF
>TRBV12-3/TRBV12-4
CASSLATGGGFIQYF
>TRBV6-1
CASSERDRLGQYF
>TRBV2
CASVAGGPWETQYF
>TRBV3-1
CASSHYERGTQYF
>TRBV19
CASSPGTPEAFF
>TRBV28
CASSLTQGNEKLFF
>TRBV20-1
CSAIQPGVTEAFF
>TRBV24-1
CATSDLKSSSSTDTQYF
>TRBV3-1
CASSQRRESSYNEQFF
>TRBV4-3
CASSLLGLKELFF
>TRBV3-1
CASSQGVGGSEQYF
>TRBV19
CATKGNSAEEQYF
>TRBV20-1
CSARDKGGRGYEQYF
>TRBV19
CASSQEYNSPLHF
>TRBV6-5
CASSSNQPGQGAEETQYF
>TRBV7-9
CASSLVRRDRGELLF
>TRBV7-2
CASSLDFRDYNEQFF
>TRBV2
CASSEARGEQFF
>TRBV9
CASSAPPGGPGELFF
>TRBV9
CASSVDKGVRETQYF